The text below deals with one T cell receptor (beta chain). Its antigen is still unknown. This sample is drawn from a study of T cells and copy number aberrations in small-cell lung cancer. All donors had upfront surgery, without preoperative chemotherapy or radiotherapy, and never received immunotherapy. CDR1 is SQVTM, CDR2 ANQGSEA, per germline. This CDR3 comprises 15 residues. Losses at the gene ends were 6 bases for V and 3 bases for J; bases not matched to a gene: 10. Study-level findings and limits: Compared with adjacent lung tissue, tumors had lower T-cell richness and clonality and non-significantly lower density.

Method: immunoSEQ multiplex PCR; TCRdb's copy keeps in-frame clones and lacks some. The repertoire holds about 2,700 clones, with less than 85% as singletons. V gene TRBV29-1 combines with J gene TRBJ2-1; TRBD2 matches at 8 bases. The TCR comes from a man aged 55 to 69 with small cell lung cancer. The source material was normal tissue next to the tumor. The CDR3 coding sequence is TGCAGCGTATCGGCCGGGCGGGGGGACTACAATGAGCAGTTCTTC. As protein: CSVSAGRGDYNEQFF.